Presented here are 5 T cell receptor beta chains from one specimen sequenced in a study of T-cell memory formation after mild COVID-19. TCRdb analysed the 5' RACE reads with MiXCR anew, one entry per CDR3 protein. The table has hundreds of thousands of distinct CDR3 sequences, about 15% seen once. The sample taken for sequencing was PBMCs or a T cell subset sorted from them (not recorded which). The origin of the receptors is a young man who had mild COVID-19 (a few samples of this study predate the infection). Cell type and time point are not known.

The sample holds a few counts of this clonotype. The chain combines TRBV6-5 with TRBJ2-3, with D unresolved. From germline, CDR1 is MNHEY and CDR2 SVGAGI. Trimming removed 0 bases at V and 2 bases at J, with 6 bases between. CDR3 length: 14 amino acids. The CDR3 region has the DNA TGTGCCAGCAGTTACTCGAAAACCACAGATACGCAGTATTTT. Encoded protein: CASSYSKTTDTQYF.

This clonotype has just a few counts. The CDR3 region has the DNA TGTGCCAGCAGCTTATGGGTTTCACCCCTCCACTTT. This gives the protein CASSLWVSPLHF. This chain uses TRBV7-9 with TRBJ1-6, with D unresolved. Germline CDR1 SEHNR, CDR2 FQNEAQ (reference sequence). Between the trimmed V and J ends, which lost 2 bases and 9 bases, there was a span of 5 bases. CDR3 length: 12 residues.

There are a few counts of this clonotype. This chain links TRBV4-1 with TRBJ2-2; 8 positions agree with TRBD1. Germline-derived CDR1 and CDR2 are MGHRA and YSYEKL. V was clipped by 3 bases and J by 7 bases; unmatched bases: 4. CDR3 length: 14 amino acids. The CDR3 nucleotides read TGCGCCAGCAGCCACTACGACAGGGGCGGGGAGCTGTTTTTT. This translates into CASSHYDRGGELFF.

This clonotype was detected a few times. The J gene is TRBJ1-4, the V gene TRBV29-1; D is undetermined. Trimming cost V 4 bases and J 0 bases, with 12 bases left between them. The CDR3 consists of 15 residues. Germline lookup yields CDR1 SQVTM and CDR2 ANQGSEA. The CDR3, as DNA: TGCAGCGTTGGGTTGTCGGATTCAACTAATGAAAAACTGTTTTTT. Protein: CSVGLSDSTNEKLFF.

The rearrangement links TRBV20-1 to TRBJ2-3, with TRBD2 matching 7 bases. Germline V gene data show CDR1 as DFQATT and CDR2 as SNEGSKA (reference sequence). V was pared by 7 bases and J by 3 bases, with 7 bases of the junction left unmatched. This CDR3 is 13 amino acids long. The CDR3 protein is CSVVGGGTDTQYF. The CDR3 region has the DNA TGCAGTGTCGTGGGCGGGGGTACAGATACGCAGTATTTT.